This passage covers 21 T cell receptor beta chains from one sample sequenced in a study of blood T cells in healthy people across ages. Primed by a sample-barcoded 5' primer and a J-beta primer mix, a second PCR proceeded for 7 to 11 cycles. TCRdb used MiXCR to reprocess the 5' RACE reads, holding one entry per CDR3 protein. Among about 800,000 distinct CDR3 sequences, 46% were seen once, and the ten largest hold 15% to 20%. Sequenced material: blood. Receptors originate from a man older than 75 in good health.

The gene calls are TRBV6-2 or TRBV6-3 and TRBJ2-7; 8 nucleotides align to TRBD2. Germline loops: CDR1 MNHEY, CDR2 SVGEGT. V lost 5 bases, J lost 4 bases, and 16 bases stayed unmatched. The CDR3 length is 17 residues. The CDR3 DNA follows: TGTGCCAGCAGTGACGCATTGAGAAGCGGGAGAGTTTACGAGCAGTACTTC. Its translation: CASSDALRSGRVYEQYF.

J is TRBJ1-1 and V is TRBV29-1; no definite D call. The CDR3 length is 11 residues. Trimming removed 6 bases at V and 5 bases at J, with 10 bases between. Germline lookup yields CDR1 SQVTM and CDR2 ANQGSEA. The CDR3 reads CSVLGRTEAFF. CDR3 DNA: TGCAGCGTCCTGGGAAGAACTGAAGCTTTCTTT.

In its sample, this clonotype was seen many times. For the CDR3, the DNA is TGCAGTGCTAGAGTTGGGGATGGAGCGGGGTACTACAATGAGCAGTTCTTC. Amino acids: CSARVGDGAGYYNEQFF. The genes are TRBV20-1 and TRBJ2-1; TRBD2 aligns across 7 bases. In germline, CDR1 is DFQATT, CDR2 SNEGSKA (reference sequence). Germline trimming cut 1 base from V and 3 bases from J; bases unmatched to any gene: 12. This CDR3 has 17 amino acids.

This sequence joins TRBV12-3 or TRBV12-4 and TRBJ2-1, with a weak D call TRBD2 (6 bases). The CDR3 contains 14 residues. Trimming took off 6 bases at V and 5 bases at J, with 14 bases between the two ends. CDR3 nucleotide sequence: TGTGCCAGCAGCCCTGGGGGAGGCAACAATGAGCAGTTCTTC. Translated, it gives CASSPGGGNNEQFF.

This clonotype was recorded a few times. The chain employs TRBV7-2 and TRBJ2-5; D perhaps matches TRBD1 (6 bases). The CDR3 is made up of 12 amino acids. Per the germline V gene, CDR1 is SGHTA and CDR2 is FQGNSA. V was pared by 5 bases and J by 5 bases, with 9 bases between. The chain's CDR3 is CASSQGMETQYF. DNA for the CDR3: TGTGCCAGCAGCCAGGGGATGGAGACCCAGTACTTC.

The J gene is TRBJ2-5, the V gene TRBV10-3; weak D call: TRBD1 (6 bases). The DNA end is a closer match to TRBJ2-7, so the J assignment may be wrong. The germline gives CDR1 ENHRY, CDR2 SYGVKD. The CDR3 extends over 12 amino acids. CDR3 protein: CAISDRQDEQYF. The DNA of the CDR3 is TGTGCCATCAGTGACCGACAGGACGAGCAGTACTTC.

Many counts were recorded for this clonotype. The gene calls are TRBV7-2 and TRBJ2-3; D not certain. V was trimmed by 1 base and J by 1 base, leaving 6 bases between them. CDR1 is SGHTA, CDR2 FQGNSA, per germline. CDR3 size: 14 residues. CDR3 DNA: TGTGCCAGCAGCTTAGACTGGGGCACAGATACGCAGTATTTT. Translation: CASSLDWGTDTQYF.

This clonotype appeared a few times. The chain is built from TRBV7-8 and TRBJ2-3; 13 bases align to TRBD2. The J segment lost 4 bases and the V segment lost 5 bases, leaving 6 bases of the junction unmatched. This CDR3 region has 16 residues. The germline gives CDR1 SGHVS, CDR2 FQNEAQ. CDR3 in amino acids: CASSIRTSGSADTQYF. CDR3 DNA sequence: TGTGCCAGCAGCATACGGACTAGCGGGAGTGCAGATACGCAGTATTTT.

The rearrangement joins TRBV23-1 to TRBJ2-7; the D is unclear. TRBV23-1 is flagged as an ORF with uncertain function. Trimming stripped 5 bases from V and 5 bases from J, with 16 bases between. This CDR3 is 14 amino acids long. The CDR3 DNA reads TGCGCCAGCAGTATTAACCAGGTAAAGGACGAGCAGTACTTC. Residues: CASSINQVKDEQYF.

The chain carries TRBV5-1 and TRBJ2-2; weak D call: TRBD1 (6 bases). CDR3 length equals 14 residues. V lost 6 bases to trimming and J lost 4 bases, with 13 bases between them. The germline gives CDR1 SGHRS, CDR2 YFSETQ. The CDR3 DNA reads TGCGCCAGCAATAGACAGGCCGGCACCGGGGAGCTGTTTTTT. Encoded protein: CASNRQAGTGELFF.

This clonotype was picked up a small number of times. The chain has TRBV28 and TRBJ1-2; possibly TRBD1 for D (5 bases). Germline lookup yields CDR1 MDHEN and CDR2 SYDVKM. V lost 6 bases and J lost 4, with 15 bases in between. The CDR3 consists of 14 residues. The CDR3 DNA reads as TGTGCCAGCAGGCAGAGGGGAAAGGGCTATGGCTACACCTTC. Its translation: CASRQRGKGYGYTF.

The V and J genes are TRBV9 and TRBJ2-7, with D maybe TRBD1 (6 bases). CDR3 length equals 16 residues. Germline assignment: CDR1 SGDLS and CDR2 YYNGEE. V lost 3 bases to trimming and J lost 2 bases, with 18 bases between them. This chain's CDR3 is CASSAQGPRSPYEQYF. In DNA, the CDR3 is TGTGCCAGCAGCGCACAGGGACCTCGATCCCCCTACGAGCAGTACTTC.

The chain has TRBV30 and TRBJ1-2; D is uncertain. Trimming stripped 0 bases from V and 11 bases from J, with 7 bases between. Looked up from germline, CDR1 is GTSNPN and CDR2 is SVGIG (reference sequence). The CDR3 spans 10 residues. CDR3 protein: CAWSVVEYTF. CDR3 DNA: TGTGCCTGGAGTGTAGTGGAATACACCTTC.

The chain employs TRBV28 and TRBJ1-2; D is unresolved. V was shortened by 3 bases and J by 7 bases, with 9 bases between the two germline ends. The CDR3 length is 12 residues. Germline CDR1 MDHEN, CDR2 SYDVKM. The CDR3 DNA follows: TGTGCCAGCAGTTTCTTGTTCAGTGGCTACACCTTC. It codes for CASSFLFSGYTF.

This clonotype was observed many times. The chain uses TRBV15 and TRBJ2-3, with TRBD1 as a possible D gene (5 bases). This CDR3 spans 17 amino acids. With 2 bases removed from V and 6 bases from J, the gap between germline ends came to 21 bases. Germline V lookup: CDR1 LNHNV, CDR2 YYDKDF (reference sequence). CDR3 region: CATSRPNSDSSQDTQYF. The CDR3 DNA follows: TGTGCCACCAGCAGACCCAACTCCGACAGTAGCCAGGATACGCAGTATTTT.

This clonotype was seen only a few times. V gene TRBV5-1 combines with J gene TRBJ1-4; no clear D gene. V was pared by 0 bases and J by 0 bases, with 3 bases between. In germline, CDR1 is SGHRS, CDR2 YFSETQ. The CDR3 is made up of 14 amino acids. CDR3 in DNA: TGCGCCAGCAGCTTGGGTCCAACTAATGAAAAACTGTTTTTT. Protein: CASSLGPTNEKLFF.

The J gene is TRBJ2-1, the V gene TRBV4-3, with TRBD2 matching 10 bases. V lost 3 bases to trimming and J lost 7 bases; unmatched junction nucleotides: 6. This CDR3 comprises 15 residues. In germline, CDR1 is LGHNA, CDR2 YSLEER. The CDR3 region is CASSQGLARTNEQFF. The CDR3 DNA is TGCGCCAGCAGCCAGGGACTAGCGAGAACGAATGAGCAGTTCTTC.

This clonotype has just a few counts. CDR3 in amino acids: CASRPDSSNQPQHF. DNA of the CDR3: TGTGCCAGCAGACCTGACAGTAGCAATCAGCCCCAGCATTTT. The rearrangement uses TRBV28 and TRBJ1-5, with D perhaps TRBD1 (5 bases). The ends were cut back, 6 bases at V and 0 bases at J, with 9 bases in the middle. Germline V lookup: CDR1 MDHEN, CDR2 SYDVKM. The CDR3 extends over 14 amino acids.

This clonotype appeared a single time. The chain is built from TRBV20-1 and TRBJ2-3; D may be TRBD2 (6 bases). The CDR3 totals 14 residues. V was clipped by 4 bases and J by 1 base, with 12 bases between them. The germline V gene encodes CDR1 DFQATT and CDR2 SNEGSKA (reference sequence). CDR3 in amino acids: CSATRETGTDTQYF. CDR3 bases: TGCAGTGCTACCCGGGAGACCGGCACAGATACGCAGTATTTT.

Points on this clonotype: Relative to the germline gene, one junction end is altered; a read error may explain this. The chain has TRBV12-3 or TRBV12-4 and TRBJ1-2; maybe TRBD1 (6 bases). The CDR3 contains 13 residues. Here the CDR3 DNA reads TGCGCCAGCAGTAGACAGGACTCCTATGGCTACACCTTC. Translated, it gives CASSRQDSYGYTF.

V gene TRBV9 combines with J gene TRBJ2-3; TRBD1 or TRBD2 may be the D gene (6 bases each). V dropped 0 bases and J dropped 6 bases, with 20 bases sitting between them. CDR3 length: 17 residues. CDR1 is SGDLS, CDR2 YYNGEE, per germline. The CDR3 nucleotides are TGTGCCAGCAGCGTAGATCGGGGGCCCGGTTGGTCGGATACGCAGTATTTT. It specifies CASSVDRGPGWSDTQYF.